The clone carrying this TCR beta chain was seen a few times. Its matching antigen is unknown. The data stem from a study of cytomegalovirus exposure and HLA in healthy donors. The germline V gene encodes CDR1 LGHNA and CDR2 YSLEER. V gave up 3 bases and J gave up 6 bases; unmatched junction bases: 9. CDR3 length: 16 residues. Amplification used 60 Vbeta primers and 13 Jbeta primers. Profiling relied on immunoSEQ multiplex PCR, and the TCRdb table lists in-frame clones only, not all of them. The data hold 85,000 to 100,000 clones, with roughly 80% observed a single time. Overall study results and limits: Per published accounts, TCR beta sequences correctly predicted the HLA-A and HLA-B alleles of most subjects. TCR beta chain V- and J-gene trimming was linked, in a later analysis, to a missense variant in DCLRE1C.

The sequencing input was PBMCs. The source is a man in his 60s in good health and CMV-seropositive. The chain employs TRBV4-3 and TRBJ1-4; 8 bases fit TRBD1. CDR3 sequence reads: CASSHFHRGADEKLFF. The CDR3 DNA follows: TGCGCCAGCAGCCATTTCCACAGGGGGGCGGATGAAAAACTGTTTTTT.